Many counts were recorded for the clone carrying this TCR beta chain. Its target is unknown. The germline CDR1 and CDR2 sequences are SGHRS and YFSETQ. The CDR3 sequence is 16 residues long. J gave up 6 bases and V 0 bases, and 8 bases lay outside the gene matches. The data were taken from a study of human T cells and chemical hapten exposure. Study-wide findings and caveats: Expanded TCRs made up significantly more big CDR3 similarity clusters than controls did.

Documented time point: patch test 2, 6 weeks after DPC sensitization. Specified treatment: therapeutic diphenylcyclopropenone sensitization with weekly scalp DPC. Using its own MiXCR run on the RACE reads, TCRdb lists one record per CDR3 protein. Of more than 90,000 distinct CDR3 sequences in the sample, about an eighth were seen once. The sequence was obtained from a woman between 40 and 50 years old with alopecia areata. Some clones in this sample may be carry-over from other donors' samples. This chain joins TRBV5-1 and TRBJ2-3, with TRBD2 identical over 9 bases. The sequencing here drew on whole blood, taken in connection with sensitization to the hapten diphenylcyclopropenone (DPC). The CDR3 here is CASSLAGLAGADTQYF. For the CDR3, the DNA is TGCGCCAGCAGCTTGGCCGGGTTAGCGGGAGCTGATACGCAGTATTTT.